This T cell receptor (beta chain) was captured by sequencing in a study of blood T cell repertoires in COVID-19. Study context: COVID-19 samples collected from the United States, Italy and Spain covered acute and convalescent phases. PBMCs, B-cell-depleted T cells, or T cells were the source of the cDNA or gDNA that made up the material.

This CDR3 is built from 14 residues. V lost 1 base and J lost 3; bases outside the gene matches: 1. Germline CDR1 reads LNHDA; CDR2 reads SQIVND (reference sequence). Methods used by the authors: The assay estimated nucleated cells by amplifying reference gene primers. Using immunoSEQ multiplex PCR, the repertoire was profiled, and TCRdb retains in-frame clones only, with some absent. V, J and clone size are those of that table, while D and trimming were read from the DNA. The sample includes 150,000 to 180,000 clones, about 85% of them seen just once. Followed over time, Seattle patients had been enrolled while infection was active.

The TCR comes from a man in his 60s with COVID-19, enrolled during active disease. The chain links TRBV19 to TRBJ2-7; 9 bases are a match to TRBD2. Sequencing used peripheral blood. DNA for the CDR3: TGTGCCAGTAGTATAGGAGCGGGGGGCTACGAGCAGTACTTC. This codes for CASSIGAGGYEQYF. The full variable domain, in which reference TRBV19 and TRBJ2-7 provide the parts outside the CDR3, is DGGITQSPKYLFRKEGQNVTLSCEQNLNHDAMYWYRQDPGQGLRLIYYSQIVNDFQKGDIAEGYSVSREKKESFPLTVTSAQKNPTAFYLCASSIGAGGYEQYFGPGTRLTVT.